The 14 T cell receptor beta chains below all came from one sample that was sequenced in a study of cytomegalovirus exposure and HLA in healthy donors. 13 Jbeta primers and 60 Vbeta primers were used for the PCR. Only in-frame clones appear in the TCRdb table, and some are missing; sequencing was by immunoSEQ multiplex PCR. The sample has 150,000 to 200,000 clones, 68% seen once. The sequenced sample consisted of PBMCs. All receptors come from a man aged 45-65 years in good health and CMV-seronegative.

The rearrangement links TRBV27 to TRBJ2-7, with TRBD1 identical over 11 bases. The CDR3 consists of 16 residues. In germline, CDR1 is MNHEY, CDR2 SMNVEV (reference sequence). V trimming: 5 bases; J trimming: 3 bases; junction bases outside the gene matches: 9. DNA of the CDR3: TGTGCCAGCAGTCCCATCCCCGGGACAGGGGGCTACGAGCAGTACTTC. It specifies CASSPIPGTGGYEQYF.

The rearrangement joins TRBV5-1 to TRBJ2-1; TRBD2 matches 13 bases. The junction had 9 bases not matched to a gene; V was cut back by 4 bases and J by 8 bases. CDR3 length equals 16 residues. Looked up from germline, CDR1 is SGHRS and CDR2 is YFSETQ. This chain's CDR3 is CASSPGTSGALDEQFF. The CDR3 DNA reads as TGCGCCAGCAGCCCGGGGACTAGCGGGGCCCTTGATGAGCAGTTCTTC.

The chain uses TRBV19 and TRBJ2-1, with D perhaps TRBD1 (6 bases). Germline-derived CDR1 and CDR2 are LNHDA and SQIVND (reference sequence). Trimming took 5 bases from V and 9 from J, leaving 14 bases between them. This CDR3 comprises 13 residues. The CDR3 nucleotides are TGTGCCAGTAGTCTCACAGGGACGGGTGAGCAGTTCTTC. It is translated as CASSLTGTGEQFF. The full variable domain, completed using reference TRBV19 and TRBJ2-1, is DGGITQSPKYLFRKEGQNVTLSCEQNLNHDAMYWYRQDPGQGLRLIYYSQIVNDFQKGDIAEGYSVSREKKESFPLTVTSAQKNPTAFYLCASSLTGTGEQFFGPGTRLTVL.

The gene calls are TRBV4-3 and TRBJ2-7; 9 nucleotides line up with TRBD2. Germline values: CDR1 LGHNA, CDR2 YSLEER. This CDR3 is built from 17 residues. V dropped 3 bases and J dropped 0; count of bases not matched to a gene: 9. CDR3 in amino acids: CASSQYYSGGSSYEQYF. DNA of the CDR3: TGCGCCAGCAGCCAGTACTATAGCGGGGGTAGCTCCTACGAGCAGTACTTC.

This clone was observed a handful of times. V gene TRBV5-6 combines with J gene TRBJ1-3; 8 bases align to TRBD1. The germline CDR1 and CDR2 sequences are SGHDT and YYEEEE. With V trimmed by 4 bases and J by 5 bases, 14 bases remained unmatched. The CDR3 is made up of 17 amino acids. The CDR3 region is CASSLGVQGATRNTIYF. For the CDR3, the DNA is TGTGCCAGCAGCCTCGGGGTCCAGGGGGCCACCCGAAACACCATATATTTT.

This clone was recorded once. The J gene is TRBJ1-5, the V gene TRBV19; TRBD1 matches 7 bases. This CDR3 contains 18 residues. V lost 3 bases, J lost 0 bases, and 11 bases stayed unmatched. Looked up from germline, CDR1 is LNHDA and CDR2 is SQIVND (reference sequence). This CDR3 is CASSIWTGVLNSNQPQHF. The CDR3 DNA reads TGTGCCAGTAGTATCTGGACAGGAGTCCTAAATAGCAATCAGCCCCAGCATTTT. The entire variable domain, with the rest obtained from reference TRBV19 and TRBJ1-5, is as follows: DGGITQSPKYLFRKEGQNVTLSCEQNLNHDAMYWYRQDPGQGLRLIYYSQIVNDFQKGDIAEGYSVSREKKESFPLTVTSAQKNPTAFYLCASSIWTGVLNSNQPQHFGDGTRLSIL.

This clone has more than one count but fewer than ten. This chain joins TRBV13 and TRBJ1-4; TRBD1 agrees at 11 bases. V shed 1 base and J 7 bases; nucleotides not matched to a gene: 11. Per the germline V gene, CDR1 is PRHDT and CDR2 is FYEKMQ (reference sequence). The CDR3 is made up of 18 amino acids. The CDR3 DNA sequence: TGTGCCAGCAGCTTAGTGTTTGGACAGGGGGCGCGGGGTGAAAAACTGTTTTTT. Its protein is CASSLVFGQGARGEKLFF.

The chain recombines TRBV28 with TRBJ1-6; D uncertain. From germline, CDR1 is MDHEN and CDR2 SYDVKM. This CDR3 has 13 amino acids. The V end lost 7 bases, the J end lost 10 bases, and 14 bases lay between the germline ends. The CDR3 DNA follows: TGTGCCAGCAAGAAGGGAGGAGGATCACCCCTCCACTTT. Amino acids: CASKKGGGSPLHF.

The rearrangement uses TRBV19 and TRBJ1-5; possible D gene TRBD1, 5 bases. The V gene's germline CDR1 is LNHDA and CDR2 SQIVND (reference sequence). The CDR3 runs to 15 residues. Trimming removed 3 bases from V and 1 base from J, with 10 bases in between. CDR3 in amino acids: CASSMVQVSNQPQHF. The CDR3, as DNA: TGTGCCAGTAGTATGGTACAGGTCAGCAATCAGCCCCAGCATTTT.

This clone was seen a handful of times. The rearrangement uses TRBV28 and TRBJ1-5, with 7 bases matching TRBD1. This CDR3 has 15 residues. Germline lookup yields CDR1 MDHEN and CDR2 SYDVKM. V was clipped by 4 bases and J by 0 bases; unmatched bases: 3. CDR3 in DNA: TGTGCCAGCAGTTCCCAGGGGGGTAGCAATCAGCCCCAGCATTTT. Its translation: CASSSQGGSNQPQHF.

The chain has TRBV7-2 and TRBJ1-2, with TRBD1 as a possible D gene (5 bases). Germline CDR1 and CDR2: SGHTA and FQGNSA. The length of the CDR3 is 15 residues. The ends were cut back, 1 base at V and 3 bases at J, with 12 bases in the middle. The CDR3 DNA follows: TGTGCCAGCAGCTTAGAATTAATAGGGGACTATGGCTACACCTTC. Translated: CASSLELIGDYGYTF.

This clone is a singleton in its sample. The chain links TRBV11-2 to TRBJ1-1; 9 nucleotides align to TRBD1. The CDR3 length is 15 residues. V trimming: 4 bases; J trimming: 4 bases; junction bases outside the gene matches: 7. Germline V gene data show CDR1 as SGHAT and CDR2 as FQNNGV. The CDR3 nucleotides are TGTGCCAGCAGCTACCTCGGGACAGGGATCACTGAAGCTTTCTTT. Its protein is CASSYLGTGITEAFF.

The chain employs TRBV5-1 and TRBJ2-7; no clear D gene. V was shortened by 0 bases and J by 2 bases, with 9 bases between the two germline ends. The CDR3 has 14 residues. The V gene's germline CDR1 is SGHRS and CDR2 YFSETQ. CDR3 nucleotide sequence: TGCGCCAGCAGCTTGGTTCTAGGAACCTACGAGCAGTACTTC. Amino acid sequence: CASSLVLGTYEQYF. Using reference TRBV5-1 and TRBJ2-7 for the parts outside the CDR3, the full variable domain is KAGVTQTPRYLIKTRGQQVTLSCSPISGHRSVSWYQQTPGQGLQFLFEYFSETQRNKGNFPGRFSGRQFSNSRSEMNVSTLELGDSALYLCASSLVLGTYEQYFGPGTRLTVT.

J is TRBJ2-7 and V is TRBV7-9; TRBD1 matches at 10 bases. Trimming cost V 5 bases and J 4 bases; bases outside gene matches: 8. Germline CDR1 reads SEHNR; CDR2 reads FQNEAQ (reference sequence). The CDR3 runs 15 residues. The CDR3 DNA follows: TGTGCCAGCAGCAACCACCGGGACAGGGGATACGAGCAGTACTTC. Translated, it gives CASSNHRDRGYEQYF.